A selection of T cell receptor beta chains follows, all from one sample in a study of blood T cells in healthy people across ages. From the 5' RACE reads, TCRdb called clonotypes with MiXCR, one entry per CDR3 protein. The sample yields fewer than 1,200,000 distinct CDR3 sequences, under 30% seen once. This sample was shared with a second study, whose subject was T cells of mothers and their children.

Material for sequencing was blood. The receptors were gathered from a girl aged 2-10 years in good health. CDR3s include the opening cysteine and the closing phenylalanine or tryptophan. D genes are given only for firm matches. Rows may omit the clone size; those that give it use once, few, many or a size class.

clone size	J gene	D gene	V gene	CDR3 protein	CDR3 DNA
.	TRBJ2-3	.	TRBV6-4	CASSDSYGDTQYF	TGTGCCAGCAGTGACTCATATGGAGATACGCAGTATTTT
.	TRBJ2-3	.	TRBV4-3	CASSQLPGHRTDTQYF	TGCGCCAGCAGCCAGTTACCGGGACACCGCACAGATACGCAGTATTTT
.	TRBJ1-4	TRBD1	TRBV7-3	CASNQGQSKGQPHLKNEKLFF	TGTGCCAGCAACCAAGGGCAAAGCAAGGGACAGCCACACCTGAAGAATGAAAAACTGTTTTTT
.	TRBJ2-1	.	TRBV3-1	CASSRSRSTYNEQFF	TGTGCCAGCAGCCGATCACGGAGCACCTACAATGAGCAGTTCTTC
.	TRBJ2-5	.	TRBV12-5	CASGLVVGHGETQYF	TGTGCTAGTGGTTTGGTAGTGGGTCACGGAGAGACCCAGTACTTC
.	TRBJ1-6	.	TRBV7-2	CASSLSFSAGSSYNSPLHF	TGTGCCAGCAGCTTATCGTTTTCCGCCGGGAGCTCCTATAATTCACCCCTCCACTTT
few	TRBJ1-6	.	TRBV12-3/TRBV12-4	CASSLQATPSPLHF	TGTGCCAGCAGCCTTCAGGCAACCCCTTCACCCCTCCACTTT
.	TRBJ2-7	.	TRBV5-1	CASSGGDFPYEQYF	TGCGCCAGCAGCGGAGGGGACTTTCCCTACGAGCAGTACTTC
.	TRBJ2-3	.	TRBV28	CASSLMGQPTDTQYF	TGTGCCAGCAGTTTAATGGGACAACCGACAGATACGCAGTATTTT
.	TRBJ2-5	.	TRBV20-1	CSASRWGSGGPGEETQYF	TGCAGTGCTAGTAGATGGGGTAGCGGAGGGCCGGGGGAAGAGACCCAGTACTTC
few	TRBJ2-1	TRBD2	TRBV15	CATSTLLAGGEQFF	TGTGCCACCAGCACCCTTCTAGCGGGAGGTGAGCAGTTCTTC
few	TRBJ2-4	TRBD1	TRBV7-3	CASSRTGTGIQYF	TGTGCCAGCAGCCGGACAGGGACCGGCATTCAGTACTTC
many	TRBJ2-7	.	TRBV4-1	CASSPGGGPYEQYF	TGTGCCAGCAGCCCAGGCGGAGGGCCCTACGAGCAGTACTTC
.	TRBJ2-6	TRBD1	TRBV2	CASIIGTGLDRRANVLTF	TGTGCCAGCATTATCGGGACAGGGCTTGATCGGAGGGCCAACGTCCTGACTTTC
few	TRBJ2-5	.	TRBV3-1	CASSHADREYILF	TGTGCCAGCAGCCATGCGGACAGAGAATATATTCTCTTC
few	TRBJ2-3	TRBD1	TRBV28	CASSLGGQDPFTDTQYF	TGTGCCAGCAGTTTAGGGGGACAGGACCCATTCACAGATACGCAGTATTTT
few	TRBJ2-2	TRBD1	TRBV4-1	CASSHPGGLGELFF	TGCGCCAGCAGCCATCCAGGGGGCTTGGGGGAGCTGTTTTTT
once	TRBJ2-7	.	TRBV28	CASSFSMSGDTISYEQYF	TGTGCCAGCAGTTTCTCCATGTCCGGGGATACGATTTCCTACGAGCAGTACTTC
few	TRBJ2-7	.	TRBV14	CASSQYSPREQYF	TGTGCCAGCAGCCAATACTCCCCGCGCGAGCAGTACTTC
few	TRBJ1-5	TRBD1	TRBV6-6	CASSYSSGTGLNF	TGTGCCAGCAGTTACTCGAGCGGGACAGGGTTAAATTTT